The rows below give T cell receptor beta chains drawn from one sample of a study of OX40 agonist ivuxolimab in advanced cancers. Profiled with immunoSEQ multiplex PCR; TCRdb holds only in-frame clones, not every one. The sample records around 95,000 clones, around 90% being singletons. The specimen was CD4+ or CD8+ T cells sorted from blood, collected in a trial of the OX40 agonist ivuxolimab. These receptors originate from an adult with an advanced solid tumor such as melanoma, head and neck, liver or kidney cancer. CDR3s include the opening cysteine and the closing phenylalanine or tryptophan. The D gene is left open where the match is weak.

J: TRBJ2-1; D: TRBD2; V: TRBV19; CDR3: CASSISGGGRAYNEQFF
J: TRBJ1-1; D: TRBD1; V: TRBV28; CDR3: CASSITGTVTEAFF
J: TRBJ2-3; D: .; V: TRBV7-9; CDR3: CASIGLTSTDTQYF
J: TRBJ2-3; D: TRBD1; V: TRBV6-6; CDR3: CASSPMTGGLPDTQYF
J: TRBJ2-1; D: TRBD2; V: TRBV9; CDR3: CASSVLAGGNNEQFF
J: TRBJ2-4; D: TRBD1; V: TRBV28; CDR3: CASTPHDRGLLAKNIQYF
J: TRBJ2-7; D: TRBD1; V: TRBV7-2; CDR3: CASSQRQGYEQYF
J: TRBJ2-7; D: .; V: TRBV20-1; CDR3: CSARDSNEQYF
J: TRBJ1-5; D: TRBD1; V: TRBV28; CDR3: CASSSRGTGAHQPQHF
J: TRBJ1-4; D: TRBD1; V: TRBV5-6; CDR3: CASSLWTGRGTNEKLFF
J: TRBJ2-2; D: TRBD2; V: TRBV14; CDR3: CASSQGSYGFLAGAGELFF
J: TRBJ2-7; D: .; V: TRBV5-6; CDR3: CASSYPGSRYEQYF
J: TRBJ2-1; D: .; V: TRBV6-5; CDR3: CASSQGQYNEQFF
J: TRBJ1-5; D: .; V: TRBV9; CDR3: CASSVVRRADNQPQHF
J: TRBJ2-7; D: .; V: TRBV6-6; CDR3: CASRGGREQYF